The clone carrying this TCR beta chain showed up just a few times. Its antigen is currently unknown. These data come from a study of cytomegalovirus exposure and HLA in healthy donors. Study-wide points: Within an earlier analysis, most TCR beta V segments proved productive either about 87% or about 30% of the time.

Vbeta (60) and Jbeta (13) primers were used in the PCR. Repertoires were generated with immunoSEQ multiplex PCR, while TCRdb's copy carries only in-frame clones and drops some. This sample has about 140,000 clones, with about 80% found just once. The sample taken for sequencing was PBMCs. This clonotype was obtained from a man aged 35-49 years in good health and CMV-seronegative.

This CDR3 reads CASSRGQGNIQYF. The CDR3, as DNA: TGCGCCAGCAGCCGAGGACAGGGGAACATTCAGTACTTC. The chain is built from TRBV5-1 and TRBJ2-4; 9 bases fit TRBD1. The trim removed 4 bases at V and 7 bases at J, leaving 3 bases unmatched. The CDR3 sequence is 13 residues long. The germline V gene has CDR1 SGHRS and CDR2 YFSETQ.